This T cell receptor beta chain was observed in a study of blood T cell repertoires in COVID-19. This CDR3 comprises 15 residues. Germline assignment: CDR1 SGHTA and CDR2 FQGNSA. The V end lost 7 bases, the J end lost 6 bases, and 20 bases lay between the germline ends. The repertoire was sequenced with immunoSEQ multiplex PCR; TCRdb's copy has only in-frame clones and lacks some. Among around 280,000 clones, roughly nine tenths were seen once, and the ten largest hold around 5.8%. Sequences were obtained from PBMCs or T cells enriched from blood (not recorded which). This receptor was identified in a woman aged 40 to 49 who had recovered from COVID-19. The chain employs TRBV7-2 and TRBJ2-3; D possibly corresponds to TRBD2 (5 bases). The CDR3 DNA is TGTGCCAGCAACCCTTATGGCGCTAGCAGGGATACGCAGTATTTT. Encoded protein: CASNPYGASRDTQYF.